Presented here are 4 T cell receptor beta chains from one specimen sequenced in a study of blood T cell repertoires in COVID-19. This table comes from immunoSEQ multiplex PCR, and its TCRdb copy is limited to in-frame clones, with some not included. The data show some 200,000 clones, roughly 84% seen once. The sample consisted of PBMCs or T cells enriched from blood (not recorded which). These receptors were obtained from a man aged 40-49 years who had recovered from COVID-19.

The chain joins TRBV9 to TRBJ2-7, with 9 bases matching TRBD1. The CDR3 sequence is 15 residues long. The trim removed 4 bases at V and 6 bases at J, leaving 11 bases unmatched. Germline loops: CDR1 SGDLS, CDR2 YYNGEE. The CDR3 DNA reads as TGTGCCAGCAGCACATCGGACAGGGGCTTGCTCGAGCAGTACTTC. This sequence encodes CASSTSDRGLLEQYF.

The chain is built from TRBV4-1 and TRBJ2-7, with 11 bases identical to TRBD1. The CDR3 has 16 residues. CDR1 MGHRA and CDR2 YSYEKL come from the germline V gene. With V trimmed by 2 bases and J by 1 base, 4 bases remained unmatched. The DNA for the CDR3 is TGCGCCAGCAGCCAACCGCGGGACAGGGGGTCCTACGAGCAGTACTTC. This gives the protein CASSQPRDRGSYEQYF.

The CDR3 nucleotides are TGTGCCAGCAGTGCAAGACCCACGGACAGCATCTATGGCTACACCTTC. Translated, it gives CASSARPTDSIYGYTF. This chain links TRBV27 with TRBJ1-2, with D maybe TRBD1 (6 bases). The CDR3 totals 16 residues. Trimming took off 5 bases at V and 4 bases at J, with 20 bases between the two ends. Germline V CDR1 and CDR2: MNHEY, SMNVEV (reference sequence).

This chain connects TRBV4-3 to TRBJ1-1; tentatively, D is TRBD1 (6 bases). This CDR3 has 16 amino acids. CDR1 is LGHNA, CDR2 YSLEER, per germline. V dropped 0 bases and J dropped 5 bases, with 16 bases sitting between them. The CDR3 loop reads CASSQDIGTRGTEAFF. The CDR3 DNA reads TGCGCCAGCAGCCAAGATATCGGGACAAGGGGGACTGAAGCTTTCTTT.